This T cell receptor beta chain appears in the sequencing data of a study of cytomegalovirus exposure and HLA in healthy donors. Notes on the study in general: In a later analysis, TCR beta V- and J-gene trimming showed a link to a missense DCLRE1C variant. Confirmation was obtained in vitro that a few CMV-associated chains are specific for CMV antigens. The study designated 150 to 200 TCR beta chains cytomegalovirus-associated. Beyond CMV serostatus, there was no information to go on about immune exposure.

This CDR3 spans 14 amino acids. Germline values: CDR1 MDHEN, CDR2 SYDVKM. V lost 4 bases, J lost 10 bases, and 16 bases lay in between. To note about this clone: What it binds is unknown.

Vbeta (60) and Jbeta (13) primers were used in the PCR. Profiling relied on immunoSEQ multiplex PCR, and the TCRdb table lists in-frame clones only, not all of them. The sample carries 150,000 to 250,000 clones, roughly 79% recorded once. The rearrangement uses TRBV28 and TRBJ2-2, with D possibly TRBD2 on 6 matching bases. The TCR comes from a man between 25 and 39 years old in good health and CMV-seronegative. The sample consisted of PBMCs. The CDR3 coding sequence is TGTGCCAGCAGTTCATCGGGGGTCTTAGAGGAGCTGTTTTTT. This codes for CASSSSGVLEELFF.